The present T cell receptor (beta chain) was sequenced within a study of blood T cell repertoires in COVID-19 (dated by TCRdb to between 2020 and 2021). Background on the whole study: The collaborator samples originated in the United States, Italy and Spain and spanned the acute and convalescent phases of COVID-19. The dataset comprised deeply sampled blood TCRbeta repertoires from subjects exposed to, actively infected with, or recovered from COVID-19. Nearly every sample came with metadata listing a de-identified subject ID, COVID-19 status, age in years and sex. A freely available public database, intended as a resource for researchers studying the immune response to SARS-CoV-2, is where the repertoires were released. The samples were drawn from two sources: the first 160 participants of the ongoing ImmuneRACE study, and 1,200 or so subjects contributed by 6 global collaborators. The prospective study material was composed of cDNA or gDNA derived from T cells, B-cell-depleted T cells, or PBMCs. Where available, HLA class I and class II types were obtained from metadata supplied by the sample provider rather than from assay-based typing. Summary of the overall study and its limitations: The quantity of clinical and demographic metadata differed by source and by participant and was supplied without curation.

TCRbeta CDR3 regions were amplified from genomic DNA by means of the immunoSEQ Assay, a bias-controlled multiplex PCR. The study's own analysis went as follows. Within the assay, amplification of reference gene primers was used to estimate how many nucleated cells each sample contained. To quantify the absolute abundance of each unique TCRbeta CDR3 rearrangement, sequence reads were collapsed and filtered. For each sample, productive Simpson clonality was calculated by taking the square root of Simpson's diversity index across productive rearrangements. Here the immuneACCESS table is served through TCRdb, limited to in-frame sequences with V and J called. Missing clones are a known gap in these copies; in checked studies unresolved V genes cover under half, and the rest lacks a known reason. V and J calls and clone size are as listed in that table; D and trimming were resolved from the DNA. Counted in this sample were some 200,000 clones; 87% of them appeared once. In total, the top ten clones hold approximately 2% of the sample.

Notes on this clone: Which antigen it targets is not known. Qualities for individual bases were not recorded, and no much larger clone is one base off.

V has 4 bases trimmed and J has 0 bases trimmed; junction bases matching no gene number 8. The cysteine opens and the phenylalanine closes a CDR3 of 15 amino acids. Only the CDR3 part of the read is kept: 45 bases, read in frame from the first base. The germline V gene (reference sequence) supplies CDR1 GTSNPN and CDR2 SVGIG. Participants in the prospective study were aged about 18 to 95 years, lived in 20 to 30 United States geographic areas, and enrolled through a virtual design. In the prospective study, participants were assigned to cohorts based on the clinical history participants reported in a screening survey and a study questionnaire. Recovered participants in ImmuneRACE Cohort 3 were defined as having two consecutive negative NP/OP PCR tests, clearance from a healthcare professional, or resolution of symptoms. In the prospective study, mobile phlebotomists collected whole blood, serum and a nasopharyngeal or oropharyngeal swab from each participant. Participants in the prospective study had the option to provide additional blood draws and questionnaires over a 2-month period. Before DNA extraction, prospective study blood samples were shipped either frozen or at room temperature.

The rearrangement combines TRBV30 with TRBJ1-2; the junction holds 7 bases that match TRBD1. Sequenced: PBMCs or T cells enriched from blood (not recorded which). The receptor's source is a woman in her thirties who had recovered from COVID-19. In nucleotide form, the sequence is TGTGCCTGGATGGGGACAGAAAGGACTAACTATGGCTACACCTTC. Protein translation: CAWMGTERTNYGYTF. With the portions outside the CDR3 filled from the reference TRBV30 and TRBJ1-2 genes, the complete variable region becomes SQTIHQWPATLVQPVGSPLSLECTVEGTSNPNLYWYRQAAGRGLQLLFYSVGIGQISSEVPQNLSASRPQDRQFILSSKKLLLSDSGFYLCAWMGTERTNYGYTFGSGTRLTVV.